This TCR beta chain was found in a study of CD8 T cells in Susac syndrome. Study-level points and caveats: A relatively small number of individuals underwent TCR sequencing and HLA analysis.

V shed 3 bases, J shed 7 bases, and the junction held 8 bases outside the gene matches. This CDR3 is 14 amino acids long. Germline V gene sequence: CDR1 MDHEN, CDR2 SYDVKM. About this clonotype itself: Its matching antigen is unknown.

cDNA came from about 0.5 to 1 ug RNA primed by random hexamers. TCRdb reprocessed the immunoSEQ multiplex PCR reads with MiXCR, giving one entry per CDR3 protein. This sample has hundreds of thousands of distinct CDR3 sequences, with 80% to 95% found just once. The receptor comes from a human donor with multiple sclerosis. This chain links TRBV28 with TRBJ2-5; 7 nucleotides agree with TRBD1. The sequencing sample was made of CD4+ T cells from PBMCs. The CDR3 DNA sequence: TGTGCCAGCAGTTTCGACGACAGGGCGGGGACCCAGTACTTC. This codes for CASSFDDRAGTQYF.